What follows describes a single TCR beta chain. Its antigen is as yet unknown. Germline and junction disagree at one end, which may indicate a read error. Both TRBC1 and TRBC2 were covered by a beta constant-region primer of two equimolar oligonucleotides. The ligated cDNA underwent four PCR rounds using SP2 and nested alpha and beta constant-region primers. TCRdb redid the calling of the UMI-ligation and nested PCR reads with MiXCR, one entry per CDR3 protein. The sample consists of approximately 90,000 distinct CDR3 sequences, around 10% of them appearing once. CDR3 length: 11 residues. Germline CDR1 reads SNHLY; CDR2 reads FYNNEI. The sample belongs to a study of naive and memory T cell subsets. Whole-study findings and limits: Naive repertoires, especially CD8, held a few larger clonotypes, possibly memory cells re-expressing CD45RA. Between naive and memory subsets, TCR abundance power law exponents differed. Over 95% of naive TCR sequences appeared only once after error correction, unlike memory subsets.

The J gene is TRBJ2-4, the V gene TRBV2, with TRBD1 identical over 8 bases. The sequenced material came from naive CD4+ T cells from blood. This clonotype was obtained from a human donor in good health. CDR3 sequence (DNA): TGTGCCAGCAGCTTCCGGGACAGGATGGACTTC. It encodes CASSFRDRMDF.